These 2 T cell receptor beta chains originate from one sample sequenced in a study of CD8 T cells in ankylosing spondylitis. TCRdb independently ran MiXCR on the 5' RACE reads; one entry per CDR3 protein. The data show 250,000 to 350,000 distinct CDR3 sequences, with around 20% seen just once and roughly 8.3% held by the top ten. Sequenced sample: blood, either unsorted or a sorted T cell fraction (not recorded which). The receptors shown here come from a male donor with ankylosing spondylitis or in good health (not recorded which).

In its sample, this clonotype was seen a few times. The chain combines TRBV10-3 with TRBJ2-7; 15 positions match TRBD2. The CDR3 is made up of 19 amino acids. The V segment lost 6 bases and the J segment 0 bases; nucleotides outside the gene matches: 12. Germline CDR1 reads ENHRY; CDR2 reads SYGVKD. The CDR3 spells CAISLTGTSGGPSSYEQYV. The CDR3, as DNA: TGTGCCATCAGCCTCACCGGGACTAGCGGGGGGCCGAGCTCCTACGAGCAGTACGTC.

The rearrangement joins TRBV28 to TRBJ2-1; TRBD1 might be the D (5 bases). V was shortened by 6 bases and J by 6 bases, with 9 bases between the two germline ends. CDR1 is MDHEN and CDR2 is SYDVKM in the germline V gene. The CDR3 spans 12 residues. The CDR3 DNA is TGTGCCAGCAGGCCCGACAGCAATGAGCAGTTCTTC. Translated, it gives CASRPDSNEQFF.